The next 11 T cell receptor beta chains were all read from a single sample in a study of T cells in Graves' hyperthyroidism and ophthalmopathy. Researchers took RNA transcripts and amplified the TCR beta CDR3 regions from them. The study used the HTBI primer set for a first-round RT-PCR of the TCR CDR3. TCRdb recomputed calls from the multiplex PCR reads with MiXCR, one row per CDR3 protein. The table records hundreds of thousands of distinct CDR3 sequences, under 15% of them present only once. The source material was blood. The receptors stem from a woman aged 25 to 39 with Graves' hyperthyroidism.

Ten or more counts support this clonotype. This chain joins TRBV7-2 and TRBJ2-7; no firm D call. The germline gives CDR1 SGHTA, CDR2 FQGNSA. The V end was cut by 3 bases, the J end by 6 bases, with 9 bases between. The CDR3 totals 12 residues. The CDR3, as DNA: TGTGCCAGCAGCTTCGATACGGGCGAGCAGTACTTC. The encoded protein is CASSFDTGEQYF.

This clonotype appeared many times. CDR3 sequence: CAWSTSFYEQYF. CDR3 coding DNA: TGTGCCTGGAGTACTAGTTTCTACGAGCAGTACTTC. The chain joins TRBV30 to TRBJ2-7; weak D call: TRBD2 (5 bases). The germline V gene encodes CDR1 GTSNPN and CDR2 SVGIG (reference sequence). The CDR3 length is 12 residues. Trimming took off 2 bases at V and 3 bases at J, with 8 bases between the two ends.

The table lists this clonotype with a few counts. This chain uses TRBV5-8 with TRBJ2-1; D possibly corresponds to TRBD2 (6 bases). The CDR3 loop spans 15 amino acids. Trimming took off 2 bases at V and 7 bases at J, with 16 bases between the two ends. Germline V gene sequence: CDR1 SGHTS, CDR2 YDEGEE. The CDR3 spells CASSLRPGVGNEQFF. The CDR3 DNA sequence: TGTGCCAGCAGCTTACGGCCGGGAGTTGGAAATGAGCAGTTCTTC.

This clonotype was seen ten or more times. The chain has TRBV20-1 and TRBJ2-5, with 8 bases aligning to TRBD2. This CDR3 spans 14 amino acids. CDR1 and CDR2 from the germline V gene are DFQATT and SNEGSKA (reference sequence). J lost 1 base, V lost 5 bases, and 6 bases had no gene match. The chain's CDR3 is CSAGELAAQETQYF. In DNA, the CDR3 is TGCAGTGCTGGGGAACTAGCGGCCCAAGAGACCCAGTACTTC.

This clonotype was observed at least ten times. The chain is built from TRBV9 and TRBJ2-3; D perhaps matches TRBD2 (6 bases). The germline V gene has CDR1 SGDLS and CDR2 YYNGEE. The CDR3 is 16 residues long. The V end was cut by 0 bases, the J end by 2 bases, with 13 bases between. The CDR3 DNA sequence: TGTGCCAGCAGCGTAGATGGTAGCGGTAACACAGATACGCAGTATTTT. This gives the protein CASSVDGSGNTDTQYF.

This clonotype was detected ten times or more. J is TRBJ2-5 and V is TRBV3-1; 9 positions match TRBD1. Germline CDR1 is LGHDT and CDR2 is YNNKEL (reference sequence). CDR3 length equals 15 residues. J lost 5 bases, V lost 4 bases, and 8 bases had no gene match. The CDR3 DNA sequence: TGTGCCAGCAGCCCCCGGGACAGGGCCCAGGAGACCCAGTACTTC. This translates into CASSPRDRAQETQYF.

This clonotype was detected only once. The V gene is TRBV28, the J gene TRBJ1-1; possibly TRBD1 for D (6 bases). The germline gives CDR1 MDHEN, CDR2 SYDVKM. This CDR3 contains 15 residues. V lost 3 bases, J lost 7 bases, and 18 bases lay in between. The CDR3 nucleotides read TGTGCCAGCAGTTTTGGGTCTGCCGGACAGTTTGAAGCTTTCTTT. Translating gives CASSFGSAGQFEAFF.

In this sample, this clonotype turned up many times. This rearrangement joins TRBV7-2 to TRBJ1-2; 8 bases fit TRBD1. V was pared by 8 bases and J by 7 bases, with 18 bases of the junction left unmatched. The germline V gene has CDR1 SGHTA and CDR2 FQGNSA. This CDR3 has 16 amino acids. CDR3 DNA sequence: TGTGCCAGCTCCCCTAACATCCTGGACAGGGAAGCTGGCTACACCTTC. Translation: CASSPNILDREAGYTF.

Worth noting for this clonotype: A much larger clone is a single base away; this may be a read error. This sequence joins TRBV20-1 and TRBJ2-3; 13 bases are a match to TRBD2. The CDR3 length is 14 residues. Germline trimming cut 6 bases from V and 4 bases from J; bases unmatched to any gene: 4. The V gene's germline CDR1 is DFQATT and CDR2 SNEGSKA (reference sequence). The CDR3 here is CSAQTSGRPDTQYF. The CDR3 bases are TGCAGTGCCCAGACTAGCGGGAGGCCAGATACGCAGTATTTT.

This clonotype was seen repeatedly, ten times or more. The chain recombines TRBV6-1 with TRBJ2-7; the D is unclear. In germline, CDR1 is MNHNS, CDR2 SASEGT. The CDR3 runs 14 residues. V lost 5 bases to trimming and J lost 3 bases, with 14 bases between them. DNA of the CDR3: TGTGCCAGCAGTCGACCGGAATCCTACTACGAGCAGTACTTC. This sequence encodes CASSRPESYYEQYF.

The chain carries TRBV6-1 and TRBJ2-7, with D unclear. V lost 6 bases and J lost 3, with 18 bases in between. CDR1 and CDR2 from the germline V gene are MNHNS and SASEGT. The CDR3 covers 15 residues. The CDR3 protein is CASSKPGHNNYEQYF. In DNA, the CDR3 is TGTGCCAGCAGCAAGCCAGGCCACAACAACTACGAGCAGTACTTC.